Listed here are 31 T cell receptor beta chains from one sample, sequenced in a study of blood T cell repertoires in COVID-19. Profiling relied on immunoSEQ multiplex PCR, and the TCRdb table lists in-frame clones only, not all of them. The repertoire consists of approximately 350,000 clones, with around 92% occurring once and the leading ten covering around 3%. The sample comprised peripheral blood. These receptors all stem from a woman aged 25-40 years with COVID-19, enrolled during active disease.

This clone has a handful of counts. This rearrangement joins TRBV2 to TRBJ1-6, with D uncertain. Trimming shortened V by 2 bases and J by 3 bases, and 14 bases separated the two germline ends. Germline V gene sequence: CDR1 SNHLY, CDR2 FYNNEI. The CDR3 runs to 17 residues. CDR3 in DNA: TGTGCCAGCAGTGAACGTGAGGGTTCGGGCTATAATTCACCCCTCCACTTT. This gives the protein CASSEREGSGYNSPLHF. The variable domain in full, completed from reference TRBV2 and TRBJ1-6, reads EPEVTQTPSHQVTQMGQEVILRCVPISNHLYFYWYRQILGQKVEFLVSFYNNEISEKSEIFDDQFSVERPDGSNFTLKIRSTKLEDSAMYFCASSEREGSGYNSPLHFGNGTRLTVT.

The V call is TRBV5-4, the J call TRBJ2-1, with 10 positions matching TRBD2. Germline V gives CDR1 SGHNT, CDR2 YYREEE (reference sequence). The junction had 1 base not matched to a gene; V was cut back by 6 bases and J by 4 bases. The CDR3 contains 13 residues. CDR3 sequence (DNA): TGTGCCAGCACACTAGCGGGGTACAATGAGCAGTTCTTC. Its translation is CASTLAGYNEQFF. Filled out from reference TRBV5-4 and TRBJ2-1, the complete variable domain reads ETGVTQSPTHLIKTRGQQVTLRCSSQSGHNTVSWYQQALGQGPQFIFQYYREEENGRGNFPPRFSGLQFPNYSSELNVNALELDDSALYLCASTLAGYNEQFFGPGTRLTVL.

The rearrangement joins TRBV28 to TRBJ1-5; 8 positions match TRBD1. Germline V gene data show CDR1 as MDHEN and CDR2 as SYDVKM. V trimming: 2 bases; J trimming: 0 bases; junction bases outside the gene matches: 12. There are 19 residues in the CDR3. This chain's CDR3 is CASSLSYNLGQDSNQPQHF. CDR3 sequence (DNA): TGTGCCAGCAGTTTAAGTTATAACCTGGGACAGGATAGCAATCAGCCCCAGCATTTT.

The chain joins TRBV29-1 to TRBJ2-1; the match to TRBD2 covers 8 bases. Trimming at V came to 7 bases and at J to 9 bases, leaving 11 bases not matched to a gene. CDR1 is SQVTM and CDR2 is ANQGSEA in the germline V gene. The CDR3 consists of 13 residues. The CDR3 nucleotides read TGCAGCGCTACCGGGACTAGGCTCGGTGAGCAGTTCTTC. It yields the protein CSATGTRLGEQFF.

This rearrangement joins TRBV15 to TRBJ1-1; D might be TRBD1 (5 bases). This CDR3 has 19 amino acids. Germline V CDR1 and CDR2: LNHNV, YYDKDF (reference sequence). The germline V and J ends were trimmed by 3 bases and 0 bases, with 23 bases remaining between them. CDR3 residues: CATSRVRGGAGPLNTEAFF. CDR3 coding DNA: TGTGCCACCAGCAGGGTTAGGGGAGGGGCGGGCCCCCTGAACACTGAAGCTTTCTTT.

V and J are TRBV6-5 and TRBJ2-4; 9 nucleotides align to TRBD1. The CDR3 length is 14 residues. The germline gives CDR1 MNHEY, CDR2 SVGAGI. The junction had 8 bases not matched to a gene; V was cut back by 7 bases and J by 7 bases. CDR3 sequence: CASTRTGTGNIQYF. The CDR3 nucleotides read TGTGCCAGCACCCGAACCGGGACAGGGAACATTCAGTACTTC.

CDR3 nucleotides: TGTGCCAGCAGCCGACTAGCGGGGGCCAACACAGATACGCAGTATTTT. Translated, it gives CASSRLAGANTDTQYF. This rearrangement joins TRBV7-9 to TRBJ2-3; 12 positions match TRBD2. The germline CDR1 and CDR2 sequences are SEHNR and FQNEAQ (reference sequence). This CDR3 is 16 amino acids long. V was pared by 5 bases and J by 2 bases, with 5 bases of the junction left unmatched.

The CDR3 sequence is CASSQGRGLYEQYF. In DNA, the CDR3 is TGTGCCAGCAGCCAAGGGCGGGGGCTCTACGAGCAGTACTTC. This chain uses TRBV3-1 (or the pseudogene TRBV3-2) with TRBJ2-7; weak D call: TRBD2 (7 bases). Trimming removed 1 base at V and 3 bases at J, with 10 bases between. The CDR3 length is 14 residues. The germline V gene has CDR1 LGHDT and CDR2 YNNKEL (reference sequence).

This clone has only one observation. The V and J genes are TRBV30 and TRBJ1-1, with D unclear. Trimming left V 7 bases short and J 1 base short, with 16 bases between. The germline CDR1 and CDR2 sequences are GTSNPN and SVGIG (reference sequence). The CDR3 runs to 14 residues. The CDR3 sequence is CASRKDRGNTEAFF. In nucleotides, the CDR3 is TGTGCCTCGCGTAAGGACCGGGGGAACACTGAAGCTTTCTTT.

This chain links TRBV10-1 with TRBJ2-1, with TRBD2 identical over 11 bases. The germline V gene encodes CDR1 WNHNN and CDR2 SYGVQD (reference sequence). Losses at the gene ends were 4 bases for V and 8 bases for J; bases not matched to a gene: 10. The length of the CDR3 is 16 residues. CDR3 sequence (DNA): TGCGCCAGCAGTGCTAGCGGGGGGCCCCCCGTCCATGAGCAGTTCTTC. This encodes CASSASGGPPVHEQFF.

V is TRBV24-1 and J is TRBJ2-7, with TRBD1 matching over 10 bases. The trim removed 1 base at V and 12 bases at J, leaving 2 bases unmatched. CDR1 and CDR2 (germline): KGHDR, SFDVKD. The CDR3 is 12 residues long. CDR3 protein: CATSDFRDRGYV. Here the CDR3 DNA reads TGTGCCACCAGTGATTTCCGGGACAGGGGGTACGTC.

The genes are TRBV18 and TRBJ1-3; weak D call: TRBD1 (6 bases). Trimming removed 3 bases at V and 0 bases at J, with 12 bases between. This CDR3 region has 16 residues. Germline CDR1 and CDR2: KGHSH and LQKENI. CDR3 protein: CASSPEGQFSGNTIYF. The CDR3 DNA reads as TGTGCCAGCTCACCGGAAGGACAGTTCTCTGGAAACACCATATATTTT.

CDR3 nucleotide sequence: TGCGCCAGCAGGGTTCAACTACTGAACACTGAAGCTTTCTTT. It encodes CASRVQLLNTEAFF. The rearrangement links TRBV5-1 to TRBJ1-1; no firm D call. With 5 bases removed from V and 0 bases from J, the gap between germline ends came to 11 bases. The CDR3 is 14 amino acids. The germline CDR1 and CDR2 sequences are SGHRS and YFSETQ.

This rearrangement joins TRBV2 to TRBJ2-5, with 8 bases that match TRBD1. The V gene end was trimmed by 6 bases and the J gene end by 5 bases; junction bases not matched to a gene: 11. The CDR3 contains 15 residues. CDR1 and CDR2 (germline): SNHLY, FYNNEI. Here the CDR3 reads CASRQTGTGGETQYF. CDR3 DNA sequence: TGTGCCAGCAGACAAACCGGGACAGGAGGGGAGACCCAGTACTTC.

CDR3 amino acids: CAWRTGETEAFF. The CDR3 DNA sequence: TGTGCCTGGAGAACAGGCGAAACTGAAGCTTTCTTT. The chain carries TRBV30 and TRBJ1-1; maybe TRBD1 (5 bases). The V and J ends lost 3 bases and 5 bases respectively, with 10 bases between them. CDR1 is GTSNPN, CDR2 SVGIG, per germline (reference sequence). CDR3 length: 12 amino acids.

The table lists this clone with a count of one. This chain connects TRBV10-2 to TRBJ1-2; unclear D gene. The CDR3 is 14 amino acids. CDR1 and CDR2 (germline): WSHSY, SAAADI. The V end was cut by 3 bases, the J end by 3 bases, with 11 bases between. The CDR3 DNA sequence: TGCGCCAGCAGTGATAATATCGGAGACTATGGCTACACCTTC. Residues: CASSDNIGDYGYTF.

The CDR3 loop is CASSPQTGNTEAFF. The CDR3 DNA is TGTGCCAGCTCACCGCAGACGGGAAACACTGAAGCTTTCTTT. The chain recombines TRBV18 with TRBJ1-1; D gene unclear. There are 14 residues in the CDR3. Germline V gene sequence: CDR1 KGHSH, CDR2 LQKENI. V dropped 3 bases and J dropped 2 bases, with 10 bases sitting between them.

The chain joins TRBV28 to TRBJ1-2; 8 nucleotides line up with TRBD1. V lost 4 bases and J lost 5; bases outside the gene matches: 6. This CDR3 is 14 amino acids long. Germline V gene sequence: CDR1 MDHEN, CDR2 SYDVKM. The CDR3 region is CASSWTGMEYGYTF. The DNA of the CDR3 is TGTGCCAGCAGTTGGACAGGGATGGAGTATGGCTACACCTTC.

The chain links TRBV6-2 or TRBV6-3 to TRBJ1-2; 12 positions match TRBD1. J lost 7 bases, V lost 4 bases, and 7 bases had no gene match. CDR3 size: 15 residues. Germline CDR1 MNHEY, CDR2 SVGEGT. DNA for the CDR3: TGTGCCAGCAGTTCGGGACAGGGGGCGCGAGGTGGCTACACCTTC. The encoded protein is CASSSGQGARGGYTF.

This clone was seen a handful of times. The chain links TRBV19 to TRBJ2-3, with D tentatively TRBD2 (5 bases). V was shortened by 3 bases and J by 1 base, with 8 bases between the two germline ends. This CDR3 has 14 amino acids. Germline V CDR1 and CDR2: LNHDA, SQIVND (reference sequence). The CDR3 is CASSMLEGTDTQYF. In DNA, the CDR3 is TGTGCCAGTAGTATGCTGGAGGGCACAGATACGCAGTATTTT.

The rearrangement links TRBV19 to TRBJ2-7; 11 bases map to TRBD1. V shed 0 bases, J shed 1 base, and the junction held 8 bases outside the gene matches. Germline-derived CDR1 and CDR2 are LNHDA and SQIVND (reference sequence). This CDR3 is 18 amino acids long. The chain's CDR3 is CASSIDYRTGGKSYEQYF. The DNA for the CDR3 is TGTGCCAGTAGTATAGATTATAGGACAGGGGGCAAGTCCTACGAGCAGTACTTC.

The genes are TRBV5-1 and TRBJ2-1; a weak D match, TRBD1 (6 bases). The CDR3 spans 15 residues. Germline V gene sequence: CDR1 SGHRS, CDR2 YFSETQ. V lost 3 bases, J lost 3 bases, and 13 bases lay in between. The DNA for the CDR3 is TGCGCCAGCAGCTCCCAGGGACATGACTACAATGAGCAGTTCTTC. Amino acids: CASSSQGHDYNEQFF.

The chain couples TRBV7-2 to TRBJ1-5, with 8 bases aligning to TRBD1. The CDR3 sequence is 17 residues long. The germline V gene has CDR1 SGHTA and CDR2 FQGNSA. J gave up 1 base and V 4 bases, and 9 bases lay outside the gene matches. The CDR3 DNA reads as TGTGCCAGCAGCTCCCGGACAGGGATTTGGAGCAATCAGCCCCAGCATTTT. Translating it yields CASSSRTGIWSNQPQHF.

The chain joins TRBV27 to TRBJ1-2; 9 bases map to TRBD1. Looked up from germline, CDR1 is MNHEY and CDR2 is SMNVEV (reference sequence). J was trimmed by 4 bases and V by 5 bases; bases with no gene match: 11. CDR3 size: 16 residues. Here the CDR3 reads CASSQSTGGNGYGYTF. In DNA form, the CDR3 reads TGTGCCAGCAGTCAGTCGACAGGGGGAAATGGCTATGGCTACACCTTC.

The chain is built from TRBV7-9 and TRBJ1-1; TRBD1 agrees at 10 bases. This CDR3 is built from 17 residues. V lost 5 bases to trimming and J lost 0 bases; unmatched junction nucleotides: 9. The germline gives CDR1 SEHNR, CDR2 FQNEAQ (reference sequence). CDR3 loop: CASSAGTGATMNTEAFF. CDR3 in DNA: TGTGCCAGCAGCGCGGGGACAGGGGCTACGATGAACACTGAAGCTTTCTTT.

V gene TRBV4-2 combines with J gene TRBJ2-5, with D possibly TRBD1 on 5 matching bases. CDR1 LGHNA and CDR2 YNFKEQ come from the germline V gene. Trimming removed 3 bases from V and 3 bases from J, with 11 bases in between. This CDR3 comprises 14 residues. The CDR3 DNA follows: TGTGCCAGCAGCCAGGGGCAGGGCGAAGAGACCCAGTACTTC. Amino acids: CASSQGQGEETQYF.

The genes are TRBV6-5 and TRBJ1-1; possibly TRBD1 for D (6 bases). CDR1 MNHEY and CDR2 SVGAGI come from the germline V gene. The CDR3 has 11 residues. The V gene lost 8 bases and the J gene lost 13 bases, with 17 bases spanning the gap. In nucleotides, the CDR3 is TGTGCCAGCGGCCTCGGGACACGTCTTTTCTTT. Protein: CASGLGTRLFF.

V is TRBV28 and J is TRBJ1-2; D gene uncertain. Trimming took off 6 bases at V and 6 bases at J, with 14 bases between the two ends. This CDR3 has 13 amino acids. Germline V gene data show CDR1 as MDHEN and CDR2 as SYDVKM. CDR3: CASSLLRSNGYTF. The CDR3 DNA reads as TGTGCCAGCAGCCTCCTGAGGTCGAATGGCTACACCTTC.

This rearrangement joins TRBV27 to TRBJ1-4, with TRBD1 matching over 10 bases. Per the germline V gene, CDR1 is MNHEY and CDR2 is SMNVEV (reference sequence). This CDR3 region has 14 residues. V shed 7 bases, J shed 6 bases, and the junction held 5 bases outside the gene matches. The DNA for the CDR3 is TGTGCCAGCAACGACAGGGGGCCTGATGAAAAACTGTTTTTT. Translated, it gives CASNDRGPDEKLFF.

In this sample, this clone turned up a few times. The V and J genes are TRBV20-1 and TRBJ1-1; D ambiguous. Trimming removed 3 bases at V and 1 base at J, with 3 bases between. Germline loops: CDR1 DFQATT, CDR2 SNEGSKA (reference sequence). The CDR3 has 11 amino acids. The CDR3 region has the DNA TGCAGTGCTAGGAGGAACACTGAAGCTTTCTTT. It yields the protein CSARRNTEAFF.

The CDR3 coding sequence is TGTGCCAGTAGCACAGGGGATAATGGCTACACCTTC. Translating gives CASSTGDNGYTF. This chain links TRBV19 with TRBJ1-2; 7 nucleotides align to TRBD1. Germline lookup yields CDR1 LNHDA and CDR2 SQIVND (reference sequence). With 6 bases clipped from V and 6 bases from J, the junction kept 4 bases outside the gene matches. The CDR3 runs 12 residues.